This T cell receptor (beta chain) was identified in a study of PD-L1 blockade in urothelial cancer. The overall study: Patients began atezolizumab, 1,200 mg intravenously every 3 weeks, in about 2014.

Germline V lookup: CDR1 MDHEN, CDR2 SYDVKM. The CDR3 is made up of 15 amino acids. The J segment lost 4 bases and the V segment lost 4 bases, leaving 9 bases of the junction unmatched. TCRdb keeps only in-frame clones here, not all; method: immunoSEQ multiplex PCR. The table lists 38,000 or so clones, roughly 80% of them singletons. Time point here: pretreatment peripheral blood. The sequencing here drew on PBMCs, taken around atezolizumab (anti-PD-L1) treatment. The chain has TRBV28 and TRBJ2-7; 8 positions agree with TRBD1. The sequence came from a man older than 75 with urothelial cancer. CDR3 sequence (DNA): TGTGCCAGCAGTTCTTTTGGAGACAGGGGATACGAGCAGTACTTC. This gives the protein CASSSFGDRGYEQYF.